The clone carrying this TCR beta chain was seen more than once but under ten times. No antigen is known for it. RNA extraction was followed by reverse transcription into cDNA, which acted as the sequencing template. TCRdb's table, derived via immunoSEQ multiplex PCR, lists solely in-frame clones and lacks some. The sample has 200,000 or so clones; over 45% are singletons. Treatment described: oral pan-JAK inhibitor, 5-10 mg twice daily. PBMCs provided sorted CD4+ and CD8+ T cells. The CDR3 contains 14 residues. V was clipped by 1 base and J by 4 bases; unmatched bases: 2. Germline loops: CDR1 SGHTA, CDR2 FQGNSA. This entry comes from a study of CD8+ T cells in alopecia areata. Study outcomes and limitations: Both scalp clonality and the expanded CD8+ clones among the top 100 showed a significant decrease with tofacitinib. Many expanded lesional clones persisted in scalp and blood during tofacitinib.

This clonotype originated in a human donor with alopecia areata. The genes are TRBV7-2 and TRBJ2-3; 7 bases line up with TRBD2. The sequences come from CD4+ T cells sorted from blood, collected at week 24, from a patient treated with tofacitinib. The CDR3 loop reads CASSLGEGSDTQYF. The DNA of the CDR3 is TGTGCCAGCAGCTTAGGGGAGGGCTCAGATACGCAGTATTTT.